This TCR beta chain emerged from a study of identifying expanded T cells in peripheral blood. During the collection period, no donor immune events like infections were recorded. Germline CDR1 reads SNHLY; CDR2 reads FYNNEI. CDR3 length: 15 residues. With 6 bases clipped from V and 5 bases from J, the junction kept 12 bases outside the gene matches. Some clones are missing from TCRdb's copy, which holds only in-frame ones; the method was immunoSEQ multiplex PCR. Altogether 60,000 or so clones are present, approximately 80% being singletons, with the ten largest covering 15% to 20%. Whole-study results and caveats: Roughly 2-week clone count variance significantly increased as total template count grew.

Comments on this clone: The antigen remains undetermined.

This chain connects TRBV2 to TRBJ1-1; 7 bases line up with TRBD1. The receptor was derived from a person between 18 and 75 years old in good health. The sequencing input was blood. CDR3 loop: CASRDREGSGTEAFF. In DNA form, the CDR3 reads TGTGCCAGCAGAGACAGGGAGGGGTCGGGGACTGAAGCTTTCTTT.